The 24 T cell receptor beta chains reported below all come from one sample, sequenced in a study of regulatory T cells in long-lasting Graves disease. Library construction for TCR beta used iRepertoire HTBI primers and Arm-PCR of CDR3 regions. TCRdb fed the multiplex PCR reads into MiXCR, producing one record per CDR3 protein. Of about 430,000 distinct CDR3 sequences detected, roughly 15% appear once; the ten largest clones hold over 7.5%. Time point meaning: newly diagnosed GD, antithyroid drugs for less than 3 months. RNA extracted from PBMCs served as the sequencing template. These records were also assigned to another study, of T cells in Graves' hyperthyroidism and ophthalmopathy.

This specimen was peripheral blood mononuclear cells (PBMCs), taken at new diagnosis, from a patient treated with antithyroid drugs. These receptors came from a middle-aged woman with Graves disease.

Comment on this clonotype: With only one base between it and a far larger clone, this is likely a read error. This chain connects TRBV2 to TRBJ2-7; TRBD1 matches at 9 bases. The CDR3 totals 15 residues. J gave up 2 bases and V 6 bases, and 8 bases lay outside the gene matches. The V gene's germline CDR1 is SNHLY and CDR2 FYNNEI. Here the CDR3 reads CASSCDRGTAYEQYF. The CDR3 DNA reads TGTGCCAGCAGCTGCGACAGGGGGACCGCCTACGAGCAGTACTTC.

This clonotype was recorded at least ten times. The chain combines TRBV6-1 with TRBJ2-7; D may be TRBD1 or TRBD2 (5 bases each). Trimming took off 6 bases at V and 0 bases at J, with 15 bases between the two ends. This CDR3 has 15 residues. Per the germline V gene, CDR1 is MNHNS and CDR2 is SASEGT. Written as DNA, the CDR3 is TGTGCCAGCAGGGCCGGGACGGCAAGCTCCTACGAGCAGTACTTC. It encodes CASRAGTASSYEQYF.

The sample holds a few counts of this clonotype. The J gene is TRBJ1-1, the V gene TRBV19; D perhaps matches TRBD1 (5 bases). With 6 bases removed from V and 5 bases from J, the gap between germline ends came to 16 bases. CDR3 length equals 14 residues. The germline V gene encodes CDR1 LNHDA and CDR2 SQIVND (reference sequence). The DNA for the CDR3 is TGTGCCAGTAGCATGAGAGGCGGGGGGACTGAAGCTTTCTTT. Amino acids: CASSMRGGGTEAFF.

In this sample, this clonotype turned up many times. The V gene is TRBV28, the J gene TRBJ2-3; 11 nucleotides line up with TRBD2. This CDR3 region has 17 residues. J was trimmed by 5 bases and V by 4 bases; bases with no gene match: 11. CDR1 and CDR2 from the germline V gene are MDHEN and SYDVKM. The CDR3, as DNA: TGTGCCAGCAGTTCATGGGGGACTAGCGGAGGGGGAGATACGCAGTATTTT. The encoded protein is CASSSWGTSGGGDTQYF.

This clonotype was observed at least ten times. The chain recombines TRBV11-3 with TRBJ2-1; 10 bases align to TRBD2. Germline lookup yields CDR1 SGHNT and CDR2 YENEEA. This CDR3 spans 15 amino acids. J gave up 5 bases and V 5 bases, and 6 bases lay outside the gene matches. The DNA for the CDR3 is TGTGCCAGCAGCATAATCGGGACTAGCGACAATGAGCAGTTCTTC. Its protein product is CASSIIGTSDNEQFF. The complete variable domain, with remaining parts taken from reference TRBV11-3 and TRBJ2-1, reads EAGVVQSPRYKIIEKKQPVAFWCNPISGHNTLYWYLQNLGQGPELLIRYENEEAVDDSQLPKDRFSAERLKGVDSTLKIQPAELGDSAVYLCASSIIGTSDNEQFFGPGTRLTVL.

Of note for this clonotype: A read error may be the cause here, since a much bigger clone is one base away. The chain joins TRBV29-1 to TRBJ1-2, with D possibly matching TRBD1 (6 bases). With 4 bases removed from V and 0 bases from J, the gap between germline ends came to 9 bases. Per germline, CDR1 SQVTM and CDR2 ANQGSEA. The CDR3 contains 13 residues. The CDR3 reads CSVVGGPNYGYTF. The CDR3 nucleotides read TGCAGCGTTGTTGGGGGCCCTAACTATGGCTACACCTTC.

Many counts were recorded for this clonotype. J is TRBJ2-2 and V is TRBV12-3 or TRBV12-4; D call uncertain. The germline V and J ends were trimmed by 7 bases and 0 bases, with 12 bases remaining between them. The CDR3 is 15 amino acids. CDR3 in DNA: TGTGCCAGCAAGGAGCGAACAGCGAACACCGGGGAGCTGTTTTTT. This gives the protein CASKERTANTGELFF.

Only a few counts were recorded for this clonotype. Just one base apart from a much larger clone, this may be a read error. The chain recombines TRBV14 with TRBJ2-2, with a possible D match to TRBD1 (6 bases). The CDR3 runs to 16 residues. Germline V gene sequence: CDR1 SGHDN, CDR2 FVKESK. With 3 bases removed from V and 5 bases from J, the gap between germline ends came to 16 bases. This CDR3 is CASSQYNRVLTGELFF. CDR3 in DNA: TGTGCCAGCAGCCAGTATAACAGGGTGTTAACCGGGGAGCTGTTTTTT. The full variable domain, rest sourced from reference TRBV14 and TRBJ2-2, is EAGVTQFPSHSVIEKGQTVTLRCDPISGHDNLYWYRRVMGKEIKFLLHFVKESKQDESGMPNNRFLAERTGGTYSTLKVQPAELEDSGVYFCASSQYNRVLTGELFFGEGSRLTVL.

There are many counts of this clonotype. The chain recombines TRBV30 with TRBJ2-7; 16 nucleotides line up with TRBD2. Germline V gene sequence: CDR1 GTSNPN, CDR2 SVGIG (reference sequence). The CDR3 is made up of 14 amino acids. J lost 2 bases, V lost 8 bases, and 3 bases had no gene match. CDR3 sequence (DNA): TGTGCCGGGGGACTAGCGGGAGGGCCCTACGAGCAGTACTTC. Its translation: CAGGLAGGPYEQYF.

This clonotype was seen at least ten times. The rearrangement links TRBV3-1 to TRBJ2-7; no definite D call. The CDR3 runs 14 residues. Per the germline V gene, CDR1 is LGHDT and CDR2 is YNNKEL (reference sequence). Trimming pared 5 bases from V and 0 bases from J, leaving 11 bases between. CDR3 in amino acids: CASSLYWSSYEQYF. The CDR3 DNA is TGTGCCAGCAGCTTATACTGGAGCTCCTACGAGCAGTACTTC.

This clonotype was observed many times. The rearrangement uses TRBV5-1 and TRBJ2-5, with 9 bases lining up with TRBD2. The CDR3 contains 18 residues. V trimming: 1 base; J trimming: 4 bases; junction bases outside the gene matches: 14. CDR1 is SGHRS, CDR2 YFSETQ, per germline. CDR3 loop: CASSLMLVAGGPRETQYF. The CDR3 DNA reads TGCGCCAGCAGCTTGATGTTGGTGGCGGGAGGGCCGAGAGAGACCCAGTACTTC.

This clonotype was counted at least ten times. This chain connects TRBV5-1 to TRBJ2-1, with D unclear. This CDR3 is 13 amino acids long. The germline V gene encodes CDR1 SGHRS and CDR2 YFSETQ. Between the trimmed V and J ends, which lost 4 bases and 8 bases, there was a span of 13 bases. The CDR3 reads CASSLSPIDEQFF. CDR3 sequence (DNA): TGCGCCAGCAGCCTCTCCCCAATTGATGAGCAGTTCTTC.

This clonotype showed up just a few times. The chain uses TRBV7-8 and TRBJ1-3; D might be TRBD1 (6 bases). Deletions cut 0 bases from V and 4 bases from J, with 13 bases between. The CDR3 sequence is 16 residues long. Germline V CDR1 and CDR2: SGHVS, FQNEAQ. The CDR3: CASSLALQGRGNTIYF. The CDR3 nucleotides read TGTGCCAGCAGCTTAGCCTTACAGGGAAGGGGAAACACCATATATTTT.

This clonotype was detected ten times or more. The genes are TRBV27 and TRBJ2-7; TRBD1 is a possible D gene (7 bases). Germline CDR1 MNHEY, CDR2 SMNVEV (reference sequence). The V and J ends lost 4 bases and 3 bases respectively, with 13 bases between them. This CDR3 contains 14 residues. CDR3 nucleotides: TGTGCCAGCAGTTCAGGGGGGTCCTACTACGAGCAGTACTTC. This codes for CASSSGGSYYEQYF.

This clonotype was recorded at least ten times. This sequence joins TRBV10-3 and TRBJ1-6; perhaps TRBD1 as D (5 bases). CDR3 length: 18 residues. Trimming left V 0 bases short and J 3 bases short, with 15 bases between. CDR1 and CDR2 from the germline V gene are ENHRY and SYGVKD. The CDR3 nucleotides read TGTGCCATCAGTGAGTCGGCAGGGCTGGCCATCTATAATTCACCCCTCCACTTT. Translated: CAISESAGLAIYNSPLHF.

This chain joins TRBV27 and TRBJ2-7; no firm D call. Germline assignment: CDR1 MNHEY and CDR2 SMNVEV (reference sequence). This CDR3 comprises 14 residues. Deletions cut 5 bases from V and 6 bases from J, with 17 bases between. The CDR3 sequence is CASSAPGGFGEQYF. CDR3 in DNA: TGTGCCAGCAGTGCCCCCGGCGGATTCGGCGAGCAGTACTTC.

In this sample, this clonotype turned up many times. The gene calls are TRBV11-3 and TRBJ1-1; either TRBD1 or TRBD2 may fit D (5 bases each). Matching the DNA end better, TRBJ2-3 makes the J call doubtful. Germline CDR1 reads SGHNT; CDR2 reads YENEEA. This CDR3 spans 14 amino acids. As DNA, the CDR3 is TGTGCCAGCAACAACCGGGACGCCGAAGATACGCAGTATTTT. It encodes CASNNRDAEDTQYF.

Worth noting for this clonotype: The likely explanation is a read error, given a far larger clone one base away. The rearrangement joins TRBV2 to TRBJ1-2; 9 positions match TRBD1. V lost 3 bases and J lost 6; bases outside the gene matches: 11. The CDR3 loop spans 16 amino acids. Germline V CDR1 and CDR2: SNHLY, FYNNEI. CDR3 sequence reads: CASSESKGTGKDGYTF. CDR3 bases: TGTGCCAGCAGTGAGTCGAAAGGGACAGGGAAGGATGGCTACACCTTC.

This clonotype was seen ten or more times. Here the CDR3 reads CASSSSSKETQYF. Here the CDR3 DNA reads TGTGCCAGCAGCTCCTCATCGAAGGAGACCCAGTACTTC. The chain is built from TRBV7-3 and TRBJ2-5; D remains ambiguous. In germline, CDR1 is SGHTA, CDR2 FQGTGA. The CDR3 loop spans 13 amino acids. V was shortened by 4 bases and J by 5 bases, with 11 bases between the two germline ends.

This clonotype has ten or more counts. The rearrangement links TRBV18 to TRBJ1-4; TRBD1 matches at 9 bases. The CDR3 spans 15 residues. The germline CDR1 and CDR2 sequences are KGHSH and LQKENI. The trim removed 5 bases at V and 7 bases at J, leaving 8 bases unmatched. CDR3 sequence (DNA): TGTGCCAGCTCATCATTACAGGGGGCTAGTGAAAAACTGTTTTTT. Translation: CASSSLQGASEKLFF.

This clonotype was seen repeatedly, ten times or more. This sequence joins TRBV2 and TRBJ2-3, with D unclear. The CDR3 has 16 residues. Germline assignment: CDR1 SNHLY and CDR2 FYNNEI. The V and J ends lost 4 bases and 6 bases respectively, with 20 bases between them. CDR3 in amino acids: CASSGITHLRLDTQYF. CDR3 in DNA: TGTGCCAGCAGTGGTATCACTCACCTCAGGCTGGATACGCAGTATTTT.

This clonotype was found many times. The V and J genes are TRBV7-8 and TRBJ2-3; 7 bases align to TRBD2. The J segment lost 5 bases and the V segment lost 6 bases, leaving 5 bases of the junction unmatched. In germline, CDR1 is SGHVS, CDR2 FQNEAQ. The CDR3 runs to 13 residues. The CDR3 spells CASRHTSEDTQYF. The CDR3 DNA is TGTGCCAGCAGACACACTAGCGAAGATACGCAGTATTTT.

This clonotype was counted only a few times. J is TRBJ2-3 and V is TRBV18; 12 nucleotides line up with TRBD1. The CDR3 runs to 15 residues. Germline CDR1 is KGHSH and CDR2 is LQKENI. Trimming cost V 4 bases and J 5 bases; bases outside gene matches: 4. The CDR3 nucleotides read TGTGCCAGCTCACTGGGACAGGGGGCCAGAGATACGCAGTATTTT. As protein: CASSLGQGARDTQYF.

This clonotype was observed a few times. The chain carries TRBV27 and TRBJ1-1, with D possibly matching TRBD1 (6 bases). Deletions cut 5 bases from V and 1 base from J, with 14 bases between. In germline, CDR1 is MNHEY, CDR2 SMNVEV (reference sequence). CDR3 length: 15 amino acids. CDR3 sequence reads: CASSPWGHPNTEAFF. CDR3 nucleotide sequence: TGTGCCAGCAGTCCCTGGGGACACCCGAACACTGAAGCTTTCTTT.